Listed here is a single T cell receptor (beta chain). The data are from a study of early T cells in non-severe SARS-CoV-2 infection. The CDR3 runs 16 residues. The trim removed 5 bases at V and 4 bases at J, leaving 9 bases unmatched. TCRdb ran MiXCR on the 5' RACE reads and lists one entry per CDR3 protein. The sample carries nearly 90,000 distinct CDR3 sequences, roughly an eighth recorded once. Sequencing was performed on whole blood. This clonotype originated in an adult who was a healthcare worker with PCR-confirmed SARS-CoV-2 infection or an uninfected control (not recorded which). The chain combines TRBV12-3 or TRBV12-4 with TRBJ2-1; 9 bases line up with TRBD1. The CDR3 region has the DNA TGTGCCAGCAGTCCTAACAGGGGGCGGGCTTACAATGAGCAGTTCTTC. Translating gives CASSPNRGRAYNEQFF.